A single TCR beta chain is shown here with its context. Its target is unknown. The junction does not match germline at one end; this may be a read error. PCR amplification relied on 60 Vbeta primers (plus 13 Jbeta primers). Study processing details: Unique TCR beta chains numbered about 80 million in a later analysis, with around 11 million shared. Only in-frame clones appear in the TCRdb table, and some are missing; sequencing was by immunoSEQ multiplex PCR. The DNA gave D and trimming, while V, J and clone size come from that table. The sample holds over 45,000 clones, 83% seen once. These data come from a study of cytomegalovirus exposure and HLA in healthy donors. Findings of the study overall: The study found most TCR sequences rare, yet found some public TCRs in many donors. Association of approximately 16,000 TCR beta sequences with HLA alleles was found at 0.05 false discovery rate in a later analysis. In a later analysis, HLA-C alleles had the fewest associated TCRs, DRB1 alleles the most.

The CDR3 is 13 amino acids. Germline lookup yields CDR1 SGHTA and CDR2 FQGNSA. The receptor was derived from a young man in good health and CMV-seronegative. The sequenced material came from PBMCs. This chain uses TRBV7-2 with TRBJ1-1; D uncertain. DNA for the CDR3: TGTGCCAGCAGCTTATTTGGTGAGACTGGAGCTTTCTTT. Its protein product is CASSLFGETGAFF.